The rows below give T cell receptor beta chains drawn from one sample of a study of T cell responses to AZD1222 COVID-19 vaccine. Some clones are missing from TCRdb's copy, which holds only in-frame ones; the method was immunoSEQ multiplex PCR. The data contain 150,000 to 200,000 clones, 90% to 95% of them singletons. The input for sequencing was peripheral blood, taken 28 days after the second AZD1222 dose. The source is an adult who received the AZD1222 COVID-19 vaccine. The CDR3 runs from the conserved cysteine through the conserved F or W. The D gene is left open where the match is weak. A row's size may be missing; if present it is once, few, many or a size class.

size	V	J	D	DNA	CDR3
.	TRBV27	TRBJ2-1	.	TGTGCCAGCCGGACTGGGAATGGGTACAATGAGCAGTTCTTC	CASRTGNGYNEQFF
.	TRBV9	TRBJ2-3	.	TGTGCCAGCAGCGACGGGACTCAACTTCTCACAGATACGCAGTATTTT	CASSDGTQLLTDTQYF
.	TRBV30	TRBJ1-3	.	TGTGCCTGGGCCAGAAAAGGGGGGCACCCTTCTGGAAACACCATATATTTT	CAWARKGGHPSGNTIYF
.	TRBV27	TRBJ2-1	TRBD1	TGTGCCAGCAGCTGGGACAGGGGATCCTACAATGAGCAGTTCTTC	CASSWDRGSYNEQFF
.	TRBV6-6	TRBJ1-4	.	TGTGCCAGCACTCAAGGCTCGAGGAATGAAAAACTGTTTTTT	CASTQGSRNEKLFF
.	TRBV30	TRBJ1-2	.	TGTGCCTCTACGCGACAACAGGCCTCCGGCGGCTACACCTTC	CASTRQQASGGYTF
.	TRBV7-9	TRBJ1-3	TRBD1	TGTGCCAGCAGCTTAGTATTGGGACAGGGTACTGGAAACACCATATATTTT	CASSLVLGQGTGNTIYF
.	TRBV29-1	TRBJ1-4	.	TGCAGCGTTGACAGGGTGGGGGCCAGGGAAAAACTGTTTTTT	CSVDRVGAREKLFF
.	TRBV5-6	TRBJ2-1	TRBD2	TGTGCCAGCAGCGGTGCGGGAGGGCCTGGGAACAATGAGCAGTTCTTC	CASSGAGGPGNNEQFF
.	TRBV12-3/TRBV12-4	TRBJ1-2	TRBD1	TGTGCCAGCAGACGGGACAGATTCTATGGCTACACCTTC	CASRRDRFYGYTF
.	TRBV7-2	TRBJ2-1	TRBD2	TGTGCCAGCAGCCCGAGGACTAGCCTCAATGAGCAGTTCTTC	CASSPRTSLNEQFF
.	TRBV14	TRBJ1-2	.	TGTGCCAGCAGCCAAGTAGGTTATGGCTACACCTTC	CASSQVGYGYTF
.	TRBV19	TRBJ1-4	.	TGTGCCAGTAAGAGGGGCAGGGAGGCGCCTAATGAAAAACTGTTTTTT	CASKRGREAPNEKLFF
.	TRBV28	TRBJ2-3	TRBD1	TGTGCCAGCAGCTCCTGGGACAGGGGCGCAGATACGCAGTATTTT	CASSSWDRGADTQYF
.	TRBV19	TRBJ1-1	.	TGTGCCAGTAGTATAGGTTTTGGGGGGTACGTGAACACTGAAGCTTTCTTT	CASSIGFGGYVNTEAFF
.	TRBV11-2	TRBJ2-5	.	TGTGCCAGCAGCTTAGGGCGTGGCAGTATCCTCCAAGAGACCCAGTACTTC	CASSLGRGSILQETQYF
.	TRBV2	TRBJ1-6	.	TGTGCCAGCAGTGATGGGGGTCAGGCACCCCTCCACTTT	CASSDGGQAPLHF
.	TRBV7-2	TRBJ1-1	.	TGTGCCAGCAGCTTAATACAGGGTTCTGAAGCTTTCTTT	CASSLIQGSEAFF
.	TRBV19	TRBJ2-7	TRBD2	TGTGCCAGTAGTAGAACGACTAGCGGCTACTCCTACGAGCAGTACTTC	CASSRTTSGYSYEQYF
once	TRBV30	TRBJ1-2	.	TGTGCCTGGAGTGGCGTCCGTGGGGACTATGGCTACACCTTC	CAWSGVRGDYGYTF
.	TRBV27	TRBJ1-2	TRBD1	TGTGCCAGCAGTTTCAAGGGGGGACAGGCCACTGATGGCTACACCTTC	CASSFKGGQATDGYTF
.	TRBV4-3	TRBJ1-6	.	TGCGCCAGCAGCCAAGATAACAGGGATAATTCACCCCTCCACTTT	CASSQDNRDNSPLHF
once	TRBV7-8	TRBJ2-7	TRBD1	TGTGCCAGCCCACGGGGGGACAGGGGGTCATCCTACGAGCAGTACTTC	CASPRGDRGSSYEQYF
once	TRBV5-4	TRBJ2-7	TRBD1	TGTGCCAGCAGCGAGGCCGGGACAGGGGCGTACGAGCAGTACTTC	CASSEAGTGAYEQYF
.	TRBV7-2	TRBJ2-5	.	TGTGCCAGCAGCTTAGACGTCTCTCAAGAGACCCAGTACTTC	CASSLDVSQETQYF
once	TRBV6-5	TRBJ1-2	.	TGTGCCAGCAGCAAGGGTGGGGATAACTATGGCTACACCTTC	CASSKGGDNYGYTF